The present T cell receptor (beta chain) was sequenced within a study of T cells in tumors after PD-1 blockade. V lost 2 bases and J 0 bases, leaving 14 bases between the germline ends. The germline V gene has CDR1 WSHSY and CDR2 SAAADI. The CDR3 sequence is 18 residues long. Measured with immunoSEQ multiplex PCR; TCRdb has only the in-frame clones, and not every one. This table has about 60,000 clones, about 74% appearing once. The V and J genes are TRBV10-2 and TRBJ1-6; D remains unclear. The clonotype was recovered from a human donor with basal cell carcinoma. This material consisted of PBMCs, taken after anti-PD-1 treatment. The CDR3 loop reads CASSEDYVGSSYNSPLHF. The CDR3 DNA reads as TGCGCCAGCAGTGAGGATTACGTTGGGAGCTCCTATAATTCACCCCTCCACTTT.